The 21 T cell receptor beta chains listed next were all sequenced from one sample in a study of T-cell memory formation after mild COVID-19. A single record per CDR3 protein comes from TCRdb applying MiXCR to the 5' RACE reads. Of around 100,000 distinct CDR3 sequences listed, roughly 11% are singletons. Source material: PBMCs or a T cell subset sorted from them (not recorded which). The receptor set was obtained from a man aged 18-30 years who had mild COVID-19 (a few samples of this study predate the infection). Cell type and time point are not known.

The rearrangement uses TRBV7-6 and TRBJ2-1; 10 nucleotides agree with TRBD2. Germline assignment: CDR1 SGHVS and CDR2 FNYEAQ. Trimming took 3 bases from V and 6 from J; bases not matched to a gene: 2. This CDR3 has 14 amino acids. The CDR3 loop is CASSLPSGGNEQFF. CDR3 nucleotide sequence: TGTGCCAGCAGCTTGCCTAGCGGGGGCAATGAGCAGTTCTTC.

This clonotype was seen repeatedly, ten times or more. The chain is built from TRBV15 and TRBJ2-7, with D perhaps TRBD2 (5 bases). Between the trimmed V and J ends, which lost 1 base and 1 base, there was a span of 11 bases. Germline V gene data show CDR1 as LNHNV and CDR2 as YYDKDF (reference sequence). The CDR3 runs to 15 residues. The CDR3 sequence is CATSRGTGSSYEQYF. CDR3 nucleotide sequence: TGTGCCACCAGCAGAGGAACGGGATCATCCTACGAGCAGTACTTC.

This clonotype was counted between two and nine times. The chain employs TRBV7-9 and TRBJ2-1; 8 bases fit TRBD2. The CDR3 covers 19 residues. CDR1 and CDR2 (germline): SEHNR, FQNEAQ (reference sequence). The V segment lost 4 bases and the J segment 3 bases; nucleotides outside the gene matches: 17. The CDR3 sequence: CASSSSGTVRGGNYNEQFF. The CDR3 DNA follows: TGTGCCAGCAGCTCGTCAGGAACCGTCCGGGGGGGAAACTACAATGAGCAGTTCTTC. Using reference TRBV7-9 and TRBJ2-1 for the parts outside the CDR3, the full variable domain is DTGVSQNPRHKITKRGQNVTFRCDPISEHNRLYWYRQTLGQGPEFLTYFQNEAQLEKSRLLSDRFSAERPKGSFSTLEIQRTEQGDSAMYLCASSSSGTVRGGNYNEQFFGPGTRLTVL.

This rearrangement joins TRBV4-3 to TRBJ2-1; 7 bases match TRBD1. The CDR3 runs to 15 residues. CDR1 and CDR2 from the germline V gene are LGHNA and YSLEER. V lost 1 base, J lost 7 bases, and 7 bases stayed unmatched. CDR3 bases: TGCGCCAGCAGCCAAGGAGGGGGCCGCGGTAATGAGCAGTTCTTC. This gives the protein CASSQGGGRGNEQFF.

This clonotype was seen only a few times. This chain links TRBV5-6 with TRBJ2-7; D tentatively reads TRBD1 or TRBD2 (5 bases each). This CDR3 contains 14 residues. Germline lookup yields CDR1 SGHDT and CDR2 YYEEEE. Trimming removed 0 bases at V and 4 bases at J, with 11 bases between. The CDR3 reads CASSLGGGYYEQYF. CDR3 coding DNA: TGTGCCAGCAGCTTGGGGGGCGGGTATTACGAGCAGTACTTC.

The rearrangement links TRBV6-5 to TRBJ1-1; perhaps TRBD1 as D (5 bases). Germline lookup yields CDR1 MNHEY and CDR2 SVGAGI. The CDR3 loop spans 16 amino acids. Trimming took 2 bases from V and 5 from J, leaving 18 bases between them. The CDR3 bases are TGTGCCAGCAGTTACCGGGGGGGGGTAGGTGCTACTGAAGCTTTCTTT. Translated: CASSYRGGVGATEAFF.

This clonotype was seen a handful of times. V gene TRBV7-9 combines with J gene TRBJ1-3, with 7 bases aligning to TRBD1. The CDR3 contains 14 residues. The V and J ends lost 7 bases and 2 bases, in that order; junction bases with no gene match: 5. CDR1 is SEHNR and CDR2 is FQNEAQ in the germline V gene (reference sequence). CDR3 coding DNA: TGTGCCAGCACTCCAGGGGGGGCTGGAAACACCATATATTTT. Translation gives CASTPGGAGNTIYF.

This clonotype was detected a few times. V gene TRBV7-9 combines with J gene TRBJ1-1, with a weak D call TRBD1 (5 bases). The CDR3 covers 13 residues. V dropped 7 bases and J dropped 2 bases, with 11 bases sitting between them. Germline V gene lookup returns CDR1 SEHNR and CDR2 FQNEAQ (reference sequence). The CDR3 DNA reads TGTGCCAGCATCAGGGCCTTTAACACTGAAGCTTTCTTT. Translation: CASIRAFNTEAFF.

This rearrangement joins TRBV7-2 to TRBJ1-1, with TRBD1 as a possible D gene (5 bases). The germline V gene encodes CDR1 SGHTA and CDR2 FQGNSA. Trimming took 5 bases from V and 1 from J, leaving 11 bases between them. The CDR3 runs to 14 residues. The CDR3 region has the DNA TGTGCCAGCAGCGCCGGGACGAGGAACACTGAAGCTTTCTTT. This translates into CASSAGTRNTEAFF.

The rearrangement joins TRBV2 to TRBJ1-6; the D is unclear. This CDR3 has 16 amino acids. With 3 bases removed from V and 5 bases from J, the gap between germline ends came to 14 bases. Per the germline V gene, CDR1 is SNHLY and CDR2 is FYNNEI. CDR3 bases: TGTGCCAGCAGTGATTGGCAAGGAGGAGATAATTCACCCCTCCACTTT. Encoded protein: CASSDWQGGDNSPLHF.

The rearrangement uses TRBV5-1 and TRBJ2-6; D remains unclear. Germline CDR1 SGHRS, CDR2 YFSETQ. The V and J ends lost 6 bases and 4 bases respectively, with 5 bases between them. This CDR3 has 12 amino acids. The CDR3 loop is CASTVGANVLTF. In DNA form, the CDR3 reads TGCGCCAGCACCGTCGGGGCCAACGTCCTGACTTTC.

The sample holds many counts of this clonotype. The V gene is TRBV27, the J gene TRBJ2-1; 7 bases are a match to TRBD2. This CDR3 contains 14 residues. In germline, CDR1 is MNHEY, CDR2 SMNVEV (reference sequence). The V and J ends lost 7 bases and 3 bases, in that order; junction bases with no gene match: 6. The CDR3 bases are TGTGCCAGCACCCCGGGGGGTATCTACAATGAGCAGTTCTTC. This codes for CASTPGGIYNEQFF.

The V and J genes are TRBV4-3 and TRBJ2-3; TRBD2 agrees at 8 bases. CDR3 size: 15 residues. The J segment lost 8 bases and the V segment lost 0 bases, leaving 7 bases of the junction unmatched. CDR1 is LGHNA, CDR2 YSLEER, per germline. The CDR3 loop reads CASSQESGSGGTQYF. In DNA form, the CDR3 reads TGCGCCAGCAGCCAAGAATCAGGAAGCGGGGGTACGCAGTATTTT.

This clonotype was detected a few times. The rearrangement uses TRBV9 and TRBJ1-5, with D unclear. Germline CDR1 SGDLS, CDR2 YYNGEE. CDR3 size: 14 residues. The germline V and J ends were trimmed by 0 bases and 5 bases, with 9 bases remaining between them. CDR3 residues: CASSVGYGDQPQHF. The CDR3 coding sequence is TGTGCCAGCAGCGTAGGTTATGGGGATCAGCCCCAGCATTTT.

The sample holds a few counts of this clonotype. The genes are TRBV7-6 and TRBJ1-5; TRBD1 matches at 9 bases. Germline CDR1 SGHVS, CDR2 FNYEAQ. The CDR3 has 15 amino acids. The V gene end was trimmed by 5 bases and the J gene end by 6 bases; junction bases not matched to a gene: 8. The CDR3 bases are TGTGCCAGCAGCCCAGGGACAGGGCAACCTCAGCCCCAGCATTTT. This translates into CASSPGTGQPQPQHF.

This chain connects TRBV24-1 to TRBJ2-1; the match to TRBD1 covers 7 bases. V dropped 4 bases and J dropped 4; count of bases not matched to a gene: 3. From germline, CDR1 is KGHDR and CDR2 SFDVKD. This CDR3 contains 14 residues. The CDR3 sequence is CATSEQGQYNEQFF. The CDR3 nucleotides are TGTGCCACCAGTGAACAGGGACAGTACAATGAGCAGTTCTTC.

There are a few counts of this clonotype. The chain joins TRBV15 to TRBJ1-1, with no clear D. The V gene lost 7 bases and the J gene lost 0 bases, with 9 bases spanning the gap. Looked up from germline, CDR1 is LNHNV and CDR2 is YYDKDF (reference sequence). The CDR3 consists of 13 residues. CDR3 protein: CATTGRMNTEAFF. CDR3 in DNA: TGTGCCACCACCGGACGGATGAACACTGAAGCTTTCTTT.

The chain has TRBV6-6 and TRBJ2-3; TRBD2 matches 16 bases. Germline CDR1 reads MNHNY; CDR2 reads SVGAGI (reference sequence). V was clipped by 5 bases and J by 2 bases; unmatched bases: 4. The CDR3 covers 17 residues. The CDR3 loop is CASSDGTSGGDTDTQYF. In DNA form, the CDR3 reads TGTGCCAGCAGTGACGGGACTAGCGGGGGGGACACAGATACGCAGTATTTT.

V usage is TRBV7-3 and J usage is TRBJ2-2; 10 nucleotides align to TRBD2. J lost 5 bases, V lost 0 bases, and 3 bases had no gene match. This CDR3 has 16 residues. The germline gives CDR1 SGHTA, CDR2 FQGTGA. The CDR3, as DNA: TGTGCCAGCAGCTTAACCAGCGGGGGGGTGACCGGGGAGCTGTTTTTT. This gives the protein CASSLTSGGVTGELFF.

For the CDR3, the DNA is TGCGCCAGCAGCCGATGGGCCGCGGGGGGCCGTCAAGAGACCCAGTACTTC. This codes for CASSRWAAGGRQETQYF. This chain links TRBV4-3 with TRBJ2-5; 8 positions match TRBD2. The trim removed 4 bases at V and 2 bases at J, leaving 12 bases unmatched. The CDR3 consists of 17 residues. The germline CDR1 and CDR2 sequences are LGHNA and YSLEER.

In this sample, this clonotype turned up many times. The V gene is TRBV4-1, the J gene TRBJ2-2; D might be TRBD1 (6 bases). The CDR3 totals 17 residues. V shed 3 bases and J shed 0 bases, with 14 bases lying between them. CDR1 MGHRA and CDR2 YSYEKL come from the germline V gene. This CDR3 is CASSHKRGHPNTGELFF. The CDR3 nucleotides read TGCGCCAGCAGCCATAAAAGGGGACACCCGAACACCGGGGAGCTGTTTTTT.